These T cell receptor beta chains were read from a single sample in a study of shared clonotypes between healthy human individuals. Some clones are missing from TCRdb's copy, which holds only in-frame ones; the method was immunoSEQ multiplex PCR. The sample yields approximately 590,000 clones, nearly 97% seen once. Material: naive CD8+ T cells sorted from blood. The receptors were gathered from a woman aged 25-40 years in good health. CDR3s include the opening cysteine and the closing phenylalanine or tryptophan. A D gene is named only where the DNA matches it firmly. Not all rows give a size; the values are once, few, many and, for expanded clones, a class.

size: NA; V: TRBV15; J: TRBJ2-1; D: NA; DNA: TGTGCCACCAGCAATGGGGACGTTCACTACAATGAGCAGTTCTTC; CDR3: CATSNGDVHYNEQFF
size: NA; V: TRBV27; J: TRBJ2-1; D: TRBD1; DNA: TGTGCCAGCAGTCCTGGGACAGGGGGATATAATGAGCAGTTCTTC; CDR3: CASSPGTGGYNEQFF
size: NA; V: TRBV11-2; J: TRBJ2-3; D: NA; DNA: TGTGCCAGCAGCCCTGGACTGTACAGCACAGATACGCAGTATTTT; CDR3: CASSPGLYSTDTQYF
size: once; V: TRBV2; J: TRBJ2-5; D: NA; DNA: TGTGCCAGCAGTGCCGGGAGAGGTTCAGAGACCCAGTACTTC; CDR3: CASSAGRGSETQYF
size: NA; V: TRBV28; J: TRBJ2-1; D: TRBD1; DNA: TGTGCCAGCAGTTGGACAGGGGGACCGGAGGCCAAGTGGGGAAACAATGAGCAGTTCTTC; CDR3: CASSWTGGPEAKWGNNEQFF
size: NA; V: TRBV7-3; J: TRBJ2-7; D: TRBD1; DNA: TGTGCCAGCAGCTCAACAGGGGGCTCCCTGGAGCAGTACTTC; CDR3: CASSSTGGSLEQYF
size: once; V: TRBV27; J: TRBJ1-1; D: NA; DNA: TGTGCCAGCGGGGACTCTGTCAACACTGAAGCTTTCTTT; CDR3: CASGDSVNTEAFF
size: NA; V: TRBV28; J: TRBJ2-7; D: NA; DNA: TGTGCCAGCAGACCCAACAGGAGGCCCCACGAGCAGTACTTC; CDR3: CASRPNRRPHEQYF
size: once; V: TRBV6-1; J: TRBJ1-5; D: NA; DNA: TGTGCCAGCAGTGAGGGGAGGGGGTCGGTGTACAATCAGCCCCAGCATTTT; CDR3: CASSEGRGSVYNQPQHF
size: NA; V: TRBV7-9; J: TRBJ1-2; D: NA; DNA: TGTGCCAGCACACCATTGGTTGACGGCTACACCTTC; CDR3: CASTPLVDGYTF
size: NA; V: TRBV19; J: TRBJ2-7; D: NA; DNA: TGTGCCAGTAGCGGGGGACAGCTCTACGAGCAGTACTTC; CDR3: CASSGGQLYEQYF
size: once; V: TRBV5-1; J: TRBJ2-5; D: NA; DNA: TGCGCCAGCAGGGTTCGGGAGAGTTGGGAGACCCAGTACTTC; CDR3: CASRVRESWETQYF
size: NA; V: TRBV6-5; J: TRBJ2-2; D: NA; DNA: TGTGCCACCTCAATACTTGGTAATTCCGGGGAGCTGTTTTTT; CDR3: CATSILGNSGELFF
size: once; V: TRBV6-1; J: TRBJ2-7; D: NA; DNA: TGTGCCAGCAGTGAACCACCGAAATTCCCCTACGAGCAGTACTTC; CDR3: CASSEPPKFPYEQYF
size: NA; V: TRBV28; J: TRBJ2-3; D: NA; DNA: TGTGCCAGCAGTTTATCCCAATACACAGATACGCAGTATTTT; CDR3: CASSLSQYTDTQYF
size: NA; V: TRBV5-4; J: TRBJ2-7; D: TRBD2; DNA: TGTGCCAGCAGATCTGGCGGGAGCGCCGAGCAGTACTTC; CDR3: CASRSGGSAEQYF
size: NA; V: TRBV27; J: TRBJ2-1; D: TRBD2; DNA: TGTGCCAGCAGTTTAGTATTGGCGGGAGGGGCCAATGAGCAGTTCTTC; CDR3: CASSLVLAGGANEQFF